This TCR beta chain came from a study of blood T cells in healthy people across ages. Donors ranged from roughly 6 to 90 years old and were healthy Caucasians in Russia. Researchers isolated at least 7 million PBMCs per sample. Per sample, extraction of total RNA gave at least 6 micrograms in every case. It was with a sample-barcoded 5' primer and a J-beta primer mix that a second PCR of roughly 7 to 12 cycles was run. TCRdb re-called the 5' RACE reads through MiXCR, storing one row per CDR3 protein. This sample yields under 2,000,000 distinct CDR3 sequences, of which about 49% are seen a single time; over 2% belongs to the top ten. Study-wide results and limits: Among long-lived donors, naive CD4+ cells were more numerous and diversity higher than in aged donors.

This CDR3 spans 14 amino acids. Trimming at V came to 5 bases and at J to 2 bases, leaving 3 bases not matched to a gene. The germline CDR1 and CDR2 sequences are DFQATT and SNEGSKA (reference sequence). Only a few counts were recorded for this clonotype. No antigen is known for it. The specimen sequenced was blood. The rearrangement joins TRBV20-1 to TRBJ2-3; 11 positions match TRBD1. This sequence was found in a woman aged 40 to 49 in good health. CDR3 amino acids: CSAGDRGSTDTQYF. The CDR3, as DNA: TGCAGTGCTGGGGACAGGGGGTCCACAGATACGCAGTATTTT.